The 20 T cell receptor beta chains presented below share a single source sample, sequenced in a study of blood T cell repertoires in COVID-19. Sequenced by immunoSEQ multiplex PCR; TCRdb stores in-frame clones only, minus some. The sample includes approximately 150,000 clones, 80% to 90% of them seen just once. The sequencing sample was made of peripheral blood. Receptors were obtained from a human donor in a cohort sampled during active COVID-19.

V gene TRBV12-3 or TRBV12-4 combines with J gene TRBJ2-1; a possible D gene is TRBD2 (6 bases). The CDR3 consists of 13 residues. The V end was cut by 6 bases, the J end by 11 bases, with 17 bases between. In DNA form, the CDR3 reads TGTGCCAGCAGCCGGCGGGACGCAAGACAGCAGTTCTTC. It codes for CASSRRDARQQFF.

J is TRBJ1-6 and V is TRBV7-2; TRBD1 might be the D (5 bases). The V gene's germline CDR1 is SGHTA and CDR2 FQGNSA. This CDR3 is 15 amino acids long. Deletions cut 0 bases from V and 7 bases from J, with 10 bases between. In DNA, the CDR3 is TGTGCCAGCAGCTTAGCGATAGCAGGGAATTCACCCCTCCACTTT. Its translation: CASSLAIAGNSPLHF.

This chain uses TRBV14 with TRBJ2-2; TRBD2 matches at 11 bases. The CDR3 totals 17 residues. CDR1 and CDR2 (germline): SGHDN, FVKESK. V was clipped by 0 bases and J by 9 bases; unmatched bases: 9. The DNA for the CDR3 is TGTGCCAGCAGCCAAGATCCGGCACTAGCGGGAGTGAGGGAGCTGTTTTTT. Protein sequence: CASSQDPALAGVRELFF.

This clone showed up just a few times. The rearrangement links TRBV5-5 to TRBJ1-2; D may be TRBD1 (6 bases). CDR3 length equals 14 residues. V dropped 1 base and J dropped 3 bases, with 10 bases sitting between them. CDR1 and CDR2 (germline): SGHKS, YYEKEE (reference sequence). The CDR3 spells CASSLKAGDYGYTF. In DNA form, the CDR3 reads TGTGCCAGCAGCTTGAAGGCAGGGGACTATGGCTACACCTTC.

The chain recombines TRBV6-5 with TRBJ2-1, with 14 bases identical to TRBD2. This CDR3 has 15 amino acids. Germline CDR1 is MNHEY and CDR2 is SVGAGI. V shed 2 bases, J shed 6 bases, and the junction held 0 bases outside the gene matches. The DNA for the CDR3 is TGTGCCAGCAGTTACGGGACTAGCGGGGGCAATGAGCAGTTCTTC. Its translation: CASSYGTSGGNEQFF.

Written as DNA, the CDR3 is TGTGCCACAAACACCATGAACACTGAAGCTTTCTTT. Its translation is CATNTMNTEAFF. The rearrangement uses TRBV19 and TRBJ1-1; D remains unclear. Trimming shortened V by 10 bases and J by 0 bases, and 9 bases separated the two germline ends. The CDR3 is made up of 12 amino acids. CDR1 is LNHDA, CDR2 SQIVND, per germline (reference sequence). Looking up the rest from reference TRBV19 and TRBJ1-1 gives the full variable domain: DGGITQSPKYLFRKEGQNVTLSCEQNLNHDAMYWYRQDPGQGLRLIYYSQIVNDFQKGDIAEGYSVSREKKESFPLTVTSAQKNPTAFYLCATNTMNTEAFFGQGTRLTVV.

The V and J genes are TRBV9 and TRBJ1-6, with D hard to call. Germline V gene lookup returns CDR1 SGDLS and CDR2 YYNGEE. Trimming took 6 bases from V and 0 from J, leaving 10 bases between them. This CDR3 comprises 15 residues. The chain's CDR3 is CASTPGSSYNSPLHF. Here the CDR3 DNA reads TGTGCCAGCACCCCGGGGAGCTCCTATAATTCACCCCTCCACTTT.

This clone occurred a few times. This chain links TRBV18 with TRBJ1-1; D is uncertain. V was trimmed by 0 bases and J by 4 bases, leaving 9 bases between them. The CDR3 is 14 amino acids. Germline assignment: CDR1 KGHSH and CDR2 LQKENI. CDR3 amino acids: CASSPPQNPTEAFF. In DNA, the CDR3 is TGTGCCAGCTCACCACCGCAGAACCCCACTGAAGCTTTCTTT.

The V gene is TRBV7-2, the J gene TRBJ2-3, with TRBD2 matching over 8 bases. CDR3 length equals 14 residues. The germline V gene encodes CDR1 SGHTA and CDR2 FQGNSA. The V segment lost 5 bases and the J segment 4 bases; nucleotides outside the gene matches: 5. The CDR3 loop is CASSRAGGADTQYF. The CDR3 nucleotides read TGTGCCAGCAGCCGCGCGGGGGGCGCAGATACGCAGTATTTT.

Comments on this clone: One end of the junction does not line up with germline, which may come from a read error. The chain couples TRBV11-3 to TRBJ2-2, with D possibly being TRBD1 (5 bases). Germline loops: CDR1 SGHNT, CDR2 YENEEA. The CDR3 is 14 amino acids. CDR3 in amino acids: CASSLGHSTRELFF. CDR3 DNA: TGTGCCAGCAGCCTCGGACATAGCACCCGGGAGCTGTTTTTT. The complete variable domain, with remaining parts taken from reference TRBV11-3 and TRBJ2-2, reads EAGVVQSPRYKIIEKKQPVAFWCNPISGHNTLYWYLQNLGQGPELLIRYENEEAVDDSQLPKDRFSAERLKGVDSTLKIQPAELGDSAVYLCASSLGHSTRELFFGEGSRLTVL.

The CDR3 nucleotides are TGTGCCAGCTCACCCTTCGCGGACACTGGCTACACCTTC. Translated: CASSPFADTGYTF. This chain links TRBV18 with TRBJ1-2; perhaps TRBD1 as D (5 bases). This CDR3 is 13 amino acids long. The V gene lost 3 bases and the J gene lost 7 bases, with 12 bases spanning the gap. From germline, CDR1 is KGHSH and CDR2 LQKENI.

The rearrangement joins TRBV6-5 to TRBJ1-3, with D unclear. The CDR3 runs 14 residues. The ends were cut back, 8 bases at V and 4 bases at J, with 15 bases in the middle. CDR1 is MNHEY, CDR2 SVGAGI, per germline. In DNA, the CDR3 is TGTGCCAGCTCCAACGGAGACCGCGGAAACACCATATATTTT. Protein product: CASSNGDRGNTIYF.

The rearrangement links TRBV5-4 to TRBJ2-4; 10 bases align to TRBD2. V was pared by 2 bases and J by 3 bases, with 5 bases of the junction left unmatched. The CDR3 length is 16 residues. The V gene's germline CDR1 is SGHNT and CDR2 YYREEE (reference sequence). For the CDR3, the DNA is TGTGCCAGCAGCTTCTTAGCGGGGGGAGGCAAAAACATTCAGTACTTC. Translating it yields CASSFLAGGGKNIQYF.

The gene calls are TRBV6-6 and TRBJ2-1; 10 bases match TRBD2. V was clipped by 6 bases and J by 2 bases; unmatched bases: 1. This CDR3 has 14 residues. CDR1 and CDR2 from the germline V gene are MNHNY and SVGAGI (reference sequence). DNA of the CDR3: TGTGCCAGCAGGCTAGCGGGAGCCTACAATGAGCAGTTCTTC. It translates to CASRLAGAYNEQFF.

In its sample, this clone was seen many times. The V gene is TRBV19, the J gene TRBJ2-7; possibly TRBD1 for D (6 bases). V lost 7 bases, J lost 0 bases, and 19 bases lay in between. Germline CDR1 is LNHDA and CDR2 is SQIVND (reference sequence). The CDR3 has 16 residues. CDR3 sequence reads: CASTRSPGQSSYEQYF. Here the CDR3 DNA reads TGTGCCAGTACCAGGTCTCCGGGACAAAGCTCCTACGAGCAGTACTTC.

This chain joins TRBV28 and TRBJ1-1; D may be TRBD1 (5 bases). Trimming stripped 3 bases from V and 6 bases from J, with 17 bases between. This CDR3 has 15 amino acids. CDR1 is MDHEN, CDR2 SYDVKM, per germline. Written as DNA, the CDR3 is TGTGCCAGCAGTTTCCCCGGGGGGTATCGCCCTGAAGCTTTCTTT. Encoded protein: CASSFPGGYRPEAFF. The full variable domain, completed using reference TRBV28 and TRBJ1-1, is DVKVTQSSRYLVKRTGEKVFLECVQDMDHENMFWYRQDPGLGLRLIYFSYDVKMKEKGDIPEGYSVSREKKERFSLILESASTNQTSMYLCASSFPGGYRPEAFFGQGTRLTVV.

CDR3: CASSPTDRNEKLFF. The CDR3 DNA reads TGTGCCAGCAGTCCTACCGACAGGAATGAAAAACTGTTTTTT. The rearrangement joins TRBV6-5 to TRBJ1-4; D might be TRBD1 (6 bases). V shed 5 bases and J shed 5 bases, with 12 bases lying between them. From germline, CDR1 is MNHEY and CDR2 SVGAGI. The CDR3 is made up of 14 amino acids.

The sample holds a few counts of this clone. The V and J genes are TRBV27 and TRBJ1-3, with unresolved D. The germline V gene encodes CDR1 MNHEY and CDR2 SMNVEV (reference sequence). Trimming removed 4 bases at V and 5 bases at J, with 12 bases between. CDR3 length: 14 amino acids. CDR3 loop: CASSSDLGRNTIYF. In DNA form, the CDR3 reads TGTGCCAGCAGTTCAGACTTAGGAAGAAACACCATATATTTT.

The sample holds one count of this clone. The chain carries TRBV18 and TRBJ1-3, with D tentatively TRBD1 (5 bases). The germline gives CDR1 KGHSH, CDR2 LQKENI. V lost 1 base and J lost 5, with 9 bases in between. The CDR3 consists of 14 residues. The CDR3 DNA is TGTGCCAGCTCACCACAGGGGTCCAGAAACACCATATATTTT. Translating it yields CASSPQGSRNTIYF.

The chain carries TRBV6-5 and TRBJ2-5; TRBD2 matches 7 bases. Germline CDR1 is MNHEY and CDR2 is SVGAGI. The CDR3 length is 16 residues. V gave up 3 bases and J gave up 1 base; unmatched junction bases: 8. CDR3 in amino acids: CASSYGQRDAQETQYF. The DNA for the CDR3 is TGTGCCAGCAGTTATGGCCAGCGGGACGCCCAAGAGACCCAGTACTTC.